Each of the 27 T cell receptor beta chains below was sequenced from the same sample in a study of shared clonotypes between healthy human individuals. The method was immunoSEQ multiplex PCR; TCRdb's version includes in-frame clones alone and lacks a portion of them. Of about 580,000 clones in the sample, roughly 98% are singletons; the top ten hold roughly 0.29%. Naive CD8 cells lacked CD45RO and underwent positive selection for CCR7, leaving out terminally differentiated effector memory CD45RA+ cells. Sample: naive CD8+ T cells sorted from blood. Receptors originate from a young man in good health.

Worth noting for this clone: At one end the junction does not follow the germline gene, possibly because of a read error. The chain links TRBV28 to TRBJ2-5; 7 positions agree with TRBD1. This CDR3 has 16 residues. The germline gives CDR1 MDHEN, CDR2 SYDVKM. The CDR3 is CASRGDRDSYHETQYF. CDR3 DNA sequence: TGTGCCAGCAGGGGCGACAGGGATTCGTACCACGAGACCCAGTACTTC.

The chain joins TRBV5-1 to TRBJ1-1; D gene uncertain. V lost 2 bases, J lost 1 base, and 18 bases lay in between. CDR1 SGHRS and CDR2 YFSETQ come from the germline V gene. CDR3 length equals 17 residues. This chain's CDR3 is CASSFLPRAEPNTEAFF. For the CDR3, the DNA is TGCGCCAGCAGCTTCCTTCCAAGGGCAGAGCCGAACACTGAAGCTTTCTTT. The full variable domain, its missing parts supplied by reference TRBV5-1 and TRBJ1-1, is KAGVTQTPRYLIKTRGQQVTLSCSPISGHRSVSWYQQTPGQGLQFLFEYFSETQRNKGNFPGRFSGRQFSNSRSEMNVSTLELGDSALYLCASSFLPRAEPNTEAFFGQGTRLTVV.

In the case of this clone: Other DNA sequences within the sample encode an identical CDR3. The gene calls are TRBV19 and TRBJ2-1; 8 bases map to TRBD2. V trimming: 4 bases; J trimming: 4 bases; junction bases outside the gene matches: 0. CDR1 is LNHDA and CDR2 is SQIVND in the germline V gene (reference sequence). The CDR3 has 13 amino acids. In nucleotides, the CDR3 is TGTGCCAGTAGTACTAGCGGGTACAATGAGCAGTTCTTC. Translated, it gives CASSTSGYNEQFF.

V and J are TRBV7-9 and TRBJ2-7, with D tentatively TRBD1 (6 bases). The CDR3 sequence is 13 residues long. Trimming took off 8 bases at V and 1 base at J, with 12 bases between the two ends. Germline CDR1 SEHNR, CDR2 FQNEAQ (reference sequence). CDR3: CASAHRESYEQYF. The CDR3 DNA is TGTGCCAGCGCACACAGGGAGTCCTACGAGCAGTACTTC. The full variable domain, rest sourced from reference TRBV7-9 and TRBJ2-7, is DTGVSQNPRHKITKRGQNVTFRCDPISEHNRLYWYRQTLGQGPEFLTYFQNEAQLEKSRLLSDRFSAERPKGSFSTLEIQRTEQGDSAMYLCASAHRESYEQYFGPGTRLTVT.

This sequence joins TRBV6-6 and TRBJ2-1; 13 nucleotides agree with TRBD2. Germline V gives CDR1 MNHNY, CDR2 SVGAGI (reference sequence). V lost 5 bases to trimming and J lost 8 bases; unmatched junction nucleotides: 9. CDR3 length: 16 residues. CDR3 in DNA: TGTGCCAGCAGTCCCCCAGGACTAGCGGGAGCGGATGAGCAGTTCTTC. This translates into CASSPPGLAGADEQFF.

The V gene is TRBV27, the J gene TRBJ2-7; 11 bases align to TRBD2. This CDR3 has 17 amino acids. With 0 bases clipped from V and 4 bases from J, the junction kept 8 bases outside the gene matches. Germline lookup yields CDR1 MNHEY and CDR2 SMNVEV (reference sequence). The DNA of the CDR3 is TGTGCCAGCAGTTTATCATCTCTAGCGGGAGGTGGATACGAGCAGTACTTC. Its protein is CASSLSSLAGGGYEQYF.

This CDR3 is CASSQDPGLGGGNTEAFF. The CDR3 DNA reads TGCGCCAGCAGCCAAGATCCGGGACTAGGAGGGGGGAACACTGAAGCTTTCTTT. The V call is TRBV4-3, the J call TRBJ1-1; D is possibly TRBD1 (6 bases). From germline, CDR1 is LGHNA and CDR2 YSLEER. The CDR3 sequence is 18 residues long. Trimming took off 0 bases at V and 1 base at J, with 18 bases between the two ends.

V is TRBV29-1 and J is TRBJ1-2, with D hard to call. The CDR3 runs 13 residues. Deletions cut 6 bases from V and 0 bases from J, with 11 bases between. Per germline, CDR1 SQVTM and CDR2 ANQGSEA. For the CDR3, the DNA is TGCAGCGTGTCCACTGACTCTAACTATGGCTACACCTTC. It encodes CSVSTDSNYGYTF. Full variable domain (missing parts from reference TRBV29-1 and TRBJ1-2): SAVISQKPSRDICQRGTSLTIQCQVDSQVTMMFWYRQQPGQSLTLIATANQGSEATYESGFVIDKFPISRPNLTFSTLTVSNMSPEDSSIYLCSVSTDSNYGYTFGSGTRLTVV.

The CDR3: CASSHRGSTDTQYF. In nucleotides, the CDR3 is TGCGCCAGCAGCCATAGAGGTTCCACAGATACGCAGTATTTT. J is TRBJ2-3 and V is TRBV4-3; D is uncertain. V was clipped by 3 bases and J by 2 bases, with 9 bases between them. The CDR3 runs 14 residues. Germline values: CDR1 LGHNA, CDR2 YSLEER.

This chain connects TRBV27 to TRBJ2-7; TRBD2 agrees at 7 bases. Germline CDR1 and CDR2: MNHEY and SMNVEV (reference sequence). Unmatched junction bases numbered 15, after V lost 6 bases and J lost 10 bases. This CDR3 is built from 14 residues. This CDR3 reads CASSPWGGPVEQYF. The CDR3 DNA reads TGTGCCAGCAGCCCCTGGGGGGGTCCGGTGGAACAGTACTTC.

The chain recombines TRBV5-1 with TRBJ2-2, with D tentatively TRBD2 (6 bases). The ends were cut back, 2 bases at V and 1 base at J, with 9 bases in the middle. In germline, CDR1 is SGHRS, CDR2 YFSETQ. CDR3 size: 15 residues. The CDR3 nucleotides read TGCGCCAGCAGCTTTTATAGCGGGAACACCGGGGAGCTGTTTTTT. It translates to CASSFYSGNTGELFF. The complete variable domain, with remaining parts taken from reference TRBV5-1 and TRBJ2-2, reads KAGVTQTPRYLIKTRGQQVTLSCSPISGHRSVSWYQQTPGQGLQFLFEYFSETQRNKGNFPGRFSGRQFSNSRSEMNVSTLELGDSALYLCASSFYSGNTGELFFGEGSRLTVL.

The rearrangement links TRBV27 to TRBJ2-7, with 10 bases lining up with TRBD1. Germline values: CDR1 MNHEY, CDR2 SMNVEV (reference sequence). The CDR3 runs 14 residues. After removal of 4 bases from V and 3 bases from J, the junction contained 3 bases not matched to a gene. CDR3 region: CASSWGQGHYEQYF. The CDR3 DNA sequence: TGTGCCAGCAGTTGGGGACAGGGGCACTACGAGCAGTACTTC.

This clone was seen a few times. The chain combines TRBV14 with TRBJ1-1; D possibly corresponds to TRBD1 (5 bases). V lost 1 base to trimming and J lost 0 bases, with 9 bases between them. The CDR3 contains 15 residues. Looked up from germline, CDR1 is SGHDN and CDR2 is FVKESK. DNA for the CDR3: TGTGCCAGCAGCCAAGGAGGGGCATTGAACACTGAAGCTTTCTTT. Protein product: CASSQGGALNTEAFF.

The rearrangement uses TRBV6-1 and TRBJ2-3; D ambiguous. Trimming left V 1 base short and J 2 bases short, with 10 bases between. CDR1 and CDR2 (germline): MNHNS, SASEGT. The CDR3 length is 15 residues. The CDR3 nucleotides are TGTGCCAGCAGTGAAGGAATAGGCCTCACAGATACGCAGTATTTT. Translated: CASSEGIGLTDTQYF.

This rearrangement joins TRBV4-3 to TRBJ1-4; the D gene is possibly TRBD1 (6 bases). The germline CDR1 and CDR2 sequences are LGHNA and YSLEER. The CDR3 has 15 residues. Trimming removed 4 bases from V and 5 bases from J, with 14 bases in between. DNA for the CDR3: TGCGCCAGCAGCCTTGACAGGAGGGGAAATGAAAAACTGTTTTTT. Protein product: CASSLDRRGNEKLFF.

The chain is built from TRBV4-1 and TRBJ1-3, with 7 bases identical to TRBD1. V was clipped by 3 bases and J by 0 bases; unmatched bases: 5. In germline, CDR1 is MGHRA, CDR2 YSYEKL. This CDR3 region has 16 residues. CDR3 region: CASSQGDRVSGNTIYF. In DNA form, the CDR3 reads TGCGCCAGCAGCCAGGGGGACAGAGTCTCTGGAAACACCATATATTTT.

The rearrangement uses TRBV5-4 and TRBJ2-1, with D perhaps matching TRBD1 (5 bases). The CDR3 has 12 amino acids. The V gene's germline CDR1 is SGHNT and CDR2 YYREEE (reference sequence). Trimming removed 4 bases at V and 9 bases at J, with 11 bases between. The CDR3: CASSRAGPEQFF. CDR3 in DNA: TGTGCCAGCAGCCGGGCAGGGCCTGAGCAGTTCTTC.

The chain couples TRBV6-5 to TRBJ1-4; 7 positions agree with TRBD1. Germline V CDR1 and CDR2: MNHEY, SVGAGI. The CDR3 length is 15 residues. V was pared by 2 bases and J by 5 bases, with 5 bases of the junction left unmatched. The CDR3 here is CASSYRTGLNEKLFF. The CDR3 nucleotides read TGTGCCAGCAGTTACCGGACAGGTCTGAATGAAAAACTGTTTTTT.

This chain joins TRBV5-1 and TRBJ2-1; 7 positions match TRBD2. V was pared by 4 bases and J by 5 bases, with 9 bases of the junction left unmatched. This CDR3 contains 15 residues. In germline, CDR1 is SGHRS, CDR2 YFSETQ. The CDR3 loop reads CASSTPASGNNEQFF. The DNA for the CDR3 is TGCGCCAGCAGCACGCCGGCTAGCGGTAACAATGAGCAGTTCTTC.

V usage is TRBV19 and J usage is TRBJ2-1; TRBD2 aligns across 7 bases. V was pared by 5 bases and J by 0 bases, with 4 bases of the junction left unmatched. Per germline, CDR1 LNHDA and CDR2 SQIVND (reference sequence). CDR3 size: 15 residues. The CDR3 nucleotides read TGTGCCAGTAGTTTAGCGGGTAGCTCCTACAATGAGCAGTTCTTC. Translation: CASSLAGSSYNEQFF.

The chain employs TRBV2 and TRBJ2-1; 7 nucleotides line up with TRBD2. The junction had 12 bases not matched to a gene; V was cut back by 3 bases and J by 7 bases. In germline, CDR1 is SNHLY, CDR2 FYNNEI. The CDR3 sequence is 16 residues long. CDR3 residues: CASSDLVAGVGNEQFF. DNA for the CDR3: TGTGCCAGCAGTGATCTCGTGGCGGGAGTCGGTAATGAGCAGTTCTTC.

This chain connects TRBV18 to TRBJ1-5; 9 bases map to TRBD1. CDR1 is KGHSH and CDR2 is LQKENI in the germline V gene. Unmatched junction bases numbered 15, after V lost 4 bases and J lost 2 bases. The CDR3 is made up of 19 amino acids. CDR3 amino acids: CASSQGAETGGTGNQPQHF. The DNA for the CDR3 is TGTGCCAGCTCACAGGGAGCAGAAACAGGGGGCACGGGCAATCAGCCCCAGCATTTT.

The chain recombines TRBV7-9 with TRBJ2-1; D gene uncertain. The V and J ends lost 4 bases and 9 bases respectively, with 7 bases between them. The CDR3 covers 11 residues. Germline V gives CDR1 SEHNR, CDR2 FQNEAQ (reference sequence). CDR3 region: CASSSRVEQFF. CDR3 DNA: TGTGCCAGCAGCTCCCGTGTTGAGCAGTTCTTC. Full variable domain (outside the CDR3, taken from reference TRBV7-9 and TRBJ2-1): DTGVSQNPRHKITKRGQNVTFRCDPISEHNRLYWYRQTLGQGPEFLTYFQNEAQLEKSRLLSDRFSAERPKGSFSTLEIQRTEQGDSAMYLCASSSRVEQFFGPGTRLTVL.

The chain carries TRBV10-3 and TRBJ1-1, with 8 bases identical to TRBD1. CDR1 and CDR2 (germline): ENHRY, SYGVKD. The CDR3 spans 14 residues. V was clipped by 7 bases and J by 11 bases; unmatched bases: 15. CDR3 nucleotide sequence: TGTGCCATCAAAGGGGACGTGGGCAGGGGGCATGCTTTCTTT. Its translation: CAIKGDVGRGHAFF.

The CDR3 DNA reads as TGTGCCAGCAGTAACAGGGATGCTTTCTTT. It translates to CASSNRDAFF. The chain combines TRBV6-1 with TRBJ1-1, with TRBD1 as a possible D gene (6 bases). V was cut by 5 bases and J by 11 bases, with 9 bases left in between. The CDR3 totals 10 residues. The germline V gene has CDR1 MNHNS and CDR2 SASEGT.

The CDR3 nucleotides read TGTGCCAGCAGCTTAGCGGACGGTGATGGCTACACCTTC. It encodes CASSLADGDGYTF. This chain uses TRBV7-6 with TRBJ1-2; D call uncertain. Looked up from germline, CDR1 is SGHVS and CDR2 is FNYEAQ. Trimming removed 0 bases at V and 6 bases at J, with 8 bases between. CDR3 length: 13 amino acids.

This chain joins TRBV6-5 and TRBJ1-4, with D possibly matching TRBD1 (6 bases). Trimming took 6 bases from V and 4 from J, leaving 12 bases between them. The germline V gene encodes CDR1 MNHEY and CDR2 SVGAGI. The length of the CDR3 is 14 residues. CDR3 bases: TGTGCCAGCAGGCAACAGGGTATTAATGAAAAACTGTTTTTT. Its protein product is CASRQQGINEKLFF.